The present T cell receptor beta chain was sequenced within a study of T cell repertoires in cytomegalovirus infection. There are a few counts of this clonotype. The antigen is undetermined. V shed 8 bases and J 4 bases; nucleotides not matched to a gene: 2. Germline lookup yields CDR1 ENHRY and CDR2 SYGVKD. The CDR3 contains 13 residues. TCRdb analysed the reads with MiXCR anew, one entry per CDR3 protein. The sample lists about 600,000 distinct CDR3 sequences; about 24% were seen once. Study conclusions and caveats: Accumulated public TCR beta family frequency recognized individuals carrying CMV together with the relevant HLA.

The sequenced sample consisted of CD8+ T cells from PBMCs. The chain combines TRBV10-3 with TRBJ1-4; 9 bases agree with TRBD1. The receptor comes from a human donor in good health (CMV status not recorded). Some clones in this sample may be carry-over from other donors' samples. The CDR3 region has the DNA TGTGCCATCTGGGACAGGGTTAATGAAAAACTGTTTTTT. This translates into CAIWDRVNEKLFF.